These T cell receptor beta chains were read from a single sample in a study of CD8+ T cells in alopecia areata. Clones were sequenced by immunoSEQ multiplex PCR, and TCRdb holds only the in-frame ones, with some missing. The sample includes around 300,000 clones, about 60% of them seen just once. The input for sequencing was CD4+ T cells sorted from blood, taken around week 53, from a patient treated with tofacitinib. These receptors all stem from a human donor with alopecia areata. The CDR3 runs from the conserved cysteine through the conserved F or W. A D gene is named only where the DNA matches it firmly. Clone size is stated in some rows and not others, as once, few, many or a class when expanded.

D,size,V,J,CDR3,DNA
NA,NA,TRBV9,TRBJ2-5,CASSPYDRQETQYF,TGTGCCAGCAGCCCCTACGACAGGCAAGAGACCCAGTACTTC
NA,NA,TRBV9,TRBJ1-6,CASSSDHSPLHF,TGTGCCAGCAGCTCCGATCATTCACCCCTCCACTTT
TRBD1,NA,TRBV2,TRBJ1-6,CASSYGQGKSPLHF,TGTGCCAGCAGCTACGGACAGGGGAAATCACCCCTCCACTTT
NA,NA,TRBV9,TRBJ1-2,CASSVDQGQRYGYTF,TGTGCCAGCAGCGTAGACCAAGGACAGCGCTATGGCTACACCTTC
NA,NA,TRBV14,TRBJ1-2,CASSQARYGYTF,TGTGCCAGCAGCCAAGCGCGCTATGGCTACACCTTC
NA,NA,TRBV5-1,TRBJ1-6,CASSLVVKNSPLHF,TGCGCCAGCAGCTTGGTCGTAAAAAATTCACCCCTCCACTTT
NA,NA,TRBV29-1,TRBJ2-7,CSVGTSREQYF,TGCAGCGTTGGGACCTCACGCGAGCAGTACTTC
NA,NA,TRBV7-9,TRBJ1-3,CASSFWERSGNTIYF,TGTGCCAGCAGCTTCTGGGAACGCTCTGGAAACACCATATATTTT
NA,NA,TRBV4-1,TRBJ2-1,CASSHPRWVQLRAEQFF,TGCGCCAGCAGCCATCCTAGGTGGGTTCAGCTACGGGCGGAGCAGTTCTTC
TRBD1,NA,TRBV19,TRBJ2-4,CASRAGGNIQYF,TGTGCCAGTCGAGCAGGGGGAAACATTCAGTACTTC
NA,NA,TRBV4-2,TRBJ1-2,CASSQIQATGFGYTF,TGTGCCAGCAGCCAGATACAGGCTACAGGTTTTGGCTACACCTTC
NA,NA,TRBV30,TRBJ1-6,CAWQGTAISPLHF,TGTGCCTGGCAAGGGACTGCAATTTCTCCCCTCCACTTT
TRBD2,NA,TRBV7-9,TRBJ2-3,CASSHGTSIPRDTQYF,TGTGCCAGCAGCCATGGGACTAGCATTCCTCGAGATACGCAGTATTTT
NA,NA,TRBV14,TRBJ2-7,CASSHWDRDGSYEQYF,TGTGCCAGCAGCCATTGGGACCGGGACGGCTCCTACGAGCAGTACTTC
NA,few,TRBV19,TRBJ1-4,CASGEINEKLFF,TGTGCCAGTGGGGAGATTAATGAAAAACTGTTTTTT
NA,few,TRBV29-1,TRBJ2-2,CSVVVGSTWGTGELFF,TGCAGCGTTGTTGTTGGGTCCACCTGGGGCACCGGGGAGCTGTTTTTT
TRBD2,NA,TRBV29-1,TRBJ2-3,CSVTKLAGTDTQYF,TGCAGCGTTACAAAACTAGCGGGGACAGATACGCAGTATTTT
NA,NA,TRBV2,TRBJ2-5,CASSEDEPETQYF,TGTGCCAGCAGTGAAGATGAACCCGAGACCCAGTACTTC
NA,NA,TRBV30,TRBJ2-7,CARQDAREQYF,TGTGCCAGACAGGACGCGAGGGAGCAGTACTTC
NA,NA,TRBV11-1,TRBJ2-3,CASSLSNSGTPQYF,TGTGCCAGCAGCCTCAGTAACTCCGGGACCCCGCAGTATTTT
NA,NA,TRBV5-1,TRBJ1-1,CASSLAAGLEAFF,TGCGCCAGCAGCTTGGCGGCAGGCCTCGAAGCTTTCTTT
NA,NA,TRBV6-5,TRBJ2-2,CAAQGRRNTGELFF,TGTGCCGCTCAGGGTAGGAGAAACACCGGGGAGCTGTTTTTT
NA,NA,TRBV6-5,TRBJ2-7,CASSYSRTVSYEQYF,TGTGCCAGCAGTTACTCTAGGACAGTCTCCTACGAGCAGTACTTC
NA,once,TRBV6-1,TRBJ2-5,CASSPEETQYF,TGTGCCAGCAGCCCGGAGGAGACCCAGTACTTC
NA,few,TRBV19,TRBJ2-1,CASRPRGSSYNEQFF,TGTGCCAGTAGGCCCCGGGGGAGCTCCTACAATGAGCAGTTCTTC
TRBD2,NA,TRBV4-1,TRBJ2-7,CASSLTSGSSYEQYF,TGCGCCAGCAGCCTGACTAGCGGCAGCTCCTACGAGCAGTACTTC
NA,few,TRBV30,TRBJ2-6,CAWSAKAPLSGANVLTF,TGTGCCTGGAGTGCAAAGGCGCCACTCTCTGGGGCCAACGTCCTGACTTTC
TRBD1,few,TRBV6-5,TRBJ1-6,CASSRDRANSPLHF,TGTGCCAGCAGTCGGGACAGGGCAAATTCACCCCTCCACTTT
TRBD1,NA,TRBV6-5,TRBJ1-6,CASSPWTGEGSPLHF,TGTGCCAGCAGTCCATGGACAGGGGAAGGTTCACCCCTCCACTTT
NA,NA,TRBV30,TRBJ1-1,CAWKGNTEAFF,TGTGCCTGGAAGGGGAACACTGAAGCTTTCTTT
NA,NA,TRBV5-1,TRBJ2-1,CASSSFRTENEQFF,TGCGCCAGCAGCTCTTTCAGGACGGAAAATGAGCAGTTCTTC
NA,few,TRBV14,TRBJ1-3,CASSQEGLVSGNTIYF,TGTGCCAGCAGCCAAGAGGGACTCGTTTCTGGAAACACCATATATTTT